This is a list of T cell receptor beta chains from one sample in a study of T cell responses to AZD1222 COVID-19 vaccine. Clones were sequenced by immunoSEQ multiplex PCR, and TCRdb holds only the in-frame ones, with some missing. The sample shows approximately 89,000 clones, approximately 90% of them seen only once. Specimen: peripheral blood, collected on day 0 of AZD1222 vaccination. The source of these receptors is an adult in good health. Both conserved end residues are part of each CDR3. Each record gives: V gene, clone size, J gene, CDR3 length, D gene, CDR3 protein, CDR3 DNA. D genes are given only for firm matches. The size entry is marked missing in some rows and otherwise reads once, few, many or a size class.

V: TRBV5-1; size: .; J: TRBJ1-1; length: 18; D: .; CDR3: CASSFDRQIGDWREEAFF; DNA: TGCGCCAGCAGCTTCGATCGACAAATTGGGGATTGGCGGGAAGAAGCTTTCTTT
V: TRBV11-3; size: .; J: TRBJ1-5; length: 13; D: .; CDR3: CASSLNTDQPQHF; DNA: TGTGCCAGCAGCTTAAACACGGATCAGCCCCAGCATTTT
V: TRBV7-9; size: .; J: TRBJ2-3; length: 15; D: .; CDR3: CASSSFRGVTDTQYF; DNA: TGTGCCAGCAGCTCCTTTCGGGGAGTCACAGATACGCAGTATTTT
V: TRBV7-6; size: .; J: TRBJ1-2; length: 12; D: .; CDR3: CASSLGGGGYTF; DNA: TGTGCCAGCAGCTTGGGTGGTGGTGGCTACACCTTC
V: TRBV19; size: .; J: TRBJ1-3; length: 12; D: .; CDR3: CATAGSGNTIYF; DNA: TGTGCCACGGCGGGGTCTGGAAACACCATATATTTT
V: TRBV7-9; size: .; J: TRBJ1-2; length: 16; D: TRBD1; CDR3: CASSLSTQDRAGGYTF; DNA: TGTGCCAGCAGCTTATCGACTCAAGACAGGGCTGGTGGCTACACCTTC
V: TRBV28; size: .; J: TRBJ1-3; length: 16; D: .; CDR3: CASSSPRGRVRNTIYF; DNA: TGTGCCAGCAGTTCGCCTAGGGGCAGGGTGCGAAACACCATATATTTT
V: TRBV7-2; size: .; J: TRBJ2-3; length: 18; D: TRBD2; CDR3: CASRWTSGGPTSTDTQYF; DNA: TGTGCCAGCAGATGGACTAGCGGGGGGCCGACTAGCACAGATACGCAGTATTTT
V: TRBV5-8; size: once; J: TRBJ2-3; length: 12; D: .; CDR3: CASTGQPDTQYF; DNA: TGTGCCAGCACCGGTCAACCAGATACGCAGTATTTT
V: TRBV11-3; size: .; J: TRBJ1-2; length: 12; D: .; CDR3: CASSSGIYGYTF; DNA: TGTGCCAGCAGCTCAGGGATTTATGGCTACACCTTC
V: TRBV5-1; size: once; J: TRBJ2-5; length: 14; D: TRBD2; CDR3: CASSKRGAGETQYF; DNA: TGCGCCAGCAGTAAGCGGGGGGCGGGAGAGACCCAGTACTTC
V: TRBV12-5; size: .; J: TRBJ1-5; length: 15; D: .; CDR3: CASGTGTDSNQPQHF; DNA: TGTGCTAGTGGGACAGGAACCGATAGCAATCAGCCCCAGCATTTT
V: TRBV7-9; size: .; J: TRBJ2-5; length: 15; D: .; CDR3: CASSLSSPSYETQYF; DNA: TGTGCCAGCAGCTTATCCTCGCCCTCATACGAGACCCAGTACTTC
V: TRBV4-2; size: .; J: TRBJ2-7; length: 14; D: TRBD1; CDR3: CASSPRQGVHEQYF; DNA: TGTGCCAGCAGCCCAAGACAGGGAGTGCACGAGCAGTACTTC